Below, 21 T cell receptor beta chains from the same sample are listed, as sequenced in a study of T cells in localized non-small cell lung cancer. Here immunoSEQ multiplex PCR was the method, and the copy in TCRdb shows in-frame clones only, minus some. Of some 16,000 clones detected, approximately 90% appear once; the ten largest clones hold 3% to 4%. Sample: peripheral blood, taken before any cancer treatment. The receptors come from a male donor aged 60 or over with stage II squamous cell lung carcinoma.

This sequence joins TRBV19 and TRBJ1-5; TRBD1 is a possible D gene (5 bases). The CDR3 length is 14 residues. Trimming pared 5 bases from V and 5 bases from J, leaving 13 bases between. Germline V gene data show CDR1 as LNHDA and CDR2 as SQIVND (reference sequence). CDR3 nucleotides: TGTGCCAGTAGTCGGGACGGTTACTATCAGCCCCAGCATTTT. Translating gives CASSRDGYYQPQHF.

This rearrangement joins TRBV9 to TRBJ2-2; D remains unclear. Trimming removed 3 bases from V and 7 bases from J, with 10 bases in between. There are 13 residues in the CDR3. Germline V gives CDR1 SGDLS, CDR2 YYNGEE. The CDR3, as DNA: TGTGCCAGCAGCGCGAGTTACATCGGGGAGCTGTTTTTT. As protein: CASSASYIGELFF.

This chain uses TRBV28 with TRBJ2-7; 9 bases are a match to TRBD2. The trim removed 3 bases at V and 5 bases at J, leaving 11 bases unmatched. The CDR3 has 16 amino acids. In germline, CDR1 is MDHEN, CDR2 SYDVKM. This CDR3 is CASSFGREGLLDEQYF. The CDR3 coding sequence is TGTGCCAGCAGTTTCGGGCGGGAGGGCCTTCTAGACGAGCAGTACTTC.

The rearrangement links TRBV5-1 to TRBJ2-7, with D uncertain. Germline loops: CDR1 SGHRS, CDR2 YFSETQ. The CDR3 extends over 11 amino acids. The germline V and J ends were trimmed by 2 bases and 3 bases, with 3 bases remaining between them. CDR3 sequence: CASSFRYEQYF. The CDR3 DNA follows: TGCGCCAGCAGCTTCCGCTACGAGCAGTACTTC.

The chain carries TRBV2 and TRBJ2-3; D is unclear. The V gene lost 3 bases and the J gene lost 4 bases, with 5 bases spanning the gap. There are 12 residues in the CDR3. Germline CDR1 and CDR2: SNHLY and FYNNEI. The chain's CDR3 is CASSDLSDTQYF. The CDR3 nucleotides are TGTGCCAGCAGTGATCTTTCAGATACGCAGTATTTT.

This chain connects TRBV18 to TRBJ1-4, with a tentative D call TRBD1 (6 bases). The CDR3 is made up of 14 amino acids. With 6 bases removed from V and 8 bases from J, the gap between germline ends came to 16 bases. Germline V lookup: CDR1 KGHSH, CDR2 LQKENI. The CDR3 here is CASSPAGAGEKLFF. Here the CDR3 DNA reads TGTGCCAGCTCCCCGGCAGGGGCCGGGGAAAAACTGTTTTTT.

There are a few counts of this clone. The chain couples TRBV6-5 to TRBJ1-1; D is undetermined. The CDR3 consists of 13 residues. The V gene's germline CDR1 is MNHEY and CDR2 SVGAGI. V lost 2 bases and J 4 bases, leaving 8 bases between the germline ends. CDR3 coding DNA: TGTGCCAGCAGTTACGGGTTGGGCACTGAAGCTTTCTTT. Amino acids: CASSYGLGTEAFF.

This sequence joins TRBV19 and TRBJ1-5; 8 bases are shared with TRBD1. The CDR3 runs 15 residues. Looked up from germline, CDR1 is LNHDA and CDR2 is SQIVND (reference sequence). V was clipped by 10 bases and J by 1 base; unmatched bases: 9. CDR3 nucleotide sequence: TGTGCCACTCGCCAGGACAGGGTAAGCAATCAGCCCCAGCATTTT. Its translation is CATRQDRVSNQPQHF.

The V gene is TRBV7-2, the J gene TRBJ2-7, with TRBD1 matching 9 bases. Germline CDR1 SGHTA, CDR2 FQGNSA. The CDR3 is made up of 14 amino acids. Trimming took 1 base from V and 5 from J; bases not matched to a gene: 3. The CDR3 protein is CASSLEDRGHEQYF. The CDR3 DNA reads TGTGCCAGCAGCTTAGAGGACAGGGGTCACGAGCAGTACTTC.

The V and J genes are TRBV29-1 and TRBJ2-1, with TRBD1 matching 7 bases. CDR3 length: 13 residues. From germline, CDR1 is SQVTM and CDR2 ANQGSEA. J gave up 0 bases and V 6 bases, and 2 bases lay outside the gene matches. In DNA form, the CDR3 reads TGCAGCGTCCGGGACAGCTCCTACAATGAGCAGTTCTTC. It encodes CSVRDSSYNEQFF.

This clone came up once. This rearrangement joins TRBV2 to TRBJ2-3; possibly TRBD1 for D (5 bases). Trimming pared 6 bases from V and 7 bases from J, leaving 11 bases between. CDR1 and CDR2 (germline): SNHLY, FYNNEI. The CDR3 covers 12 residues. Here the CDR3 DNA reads TGTGCCAGCAGGGTCGACAGCTATACGCAGTATTTT. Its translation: CASRVDSYTQYF.

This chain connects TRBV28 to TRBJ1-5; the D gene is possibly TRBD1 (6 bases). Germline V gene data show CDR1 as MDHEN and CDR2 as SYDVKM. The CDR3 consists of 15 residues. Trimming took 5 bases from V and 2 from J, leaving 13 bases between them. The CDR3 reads CASSGRGVGNQPQHF. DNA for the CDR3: TGTGCCAGCAGTGGGAGGGGGGTTGGCAATCAGCCCCAGCATTTT.

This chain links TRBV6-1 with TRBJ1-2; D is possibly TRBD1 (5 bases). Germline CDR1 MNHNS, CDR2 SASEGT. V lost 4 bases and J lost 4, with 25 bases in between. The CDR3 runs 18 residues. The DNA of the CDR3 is TGTGCCAGCAGTGCCTTACCGCCTTCCGGGACTGTTCCCTATGGCTACACCTTC. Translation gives CASSALPPSGTVPYGYTF.

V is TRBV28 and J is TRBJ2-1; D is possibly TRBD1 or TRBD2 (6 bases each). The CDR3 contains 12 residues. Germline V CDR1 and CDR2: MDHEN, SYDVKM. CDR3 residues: CAARGLYNEQFF. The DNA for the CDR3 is TGTGCAGCACGGGGGCTATACAATGAGCAGTTCTTC.

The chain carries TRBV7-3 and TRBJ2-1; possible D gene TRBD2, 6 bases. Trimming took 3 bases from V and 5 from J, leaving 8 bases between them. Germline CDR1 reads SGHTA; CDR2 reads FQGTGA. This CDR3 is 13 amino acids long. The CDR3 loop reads CASSLTSNNEQFF. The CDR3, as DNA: TGTGCCAGCAGCTTGACTAGTAACAATGAGCAGTTCTTC.

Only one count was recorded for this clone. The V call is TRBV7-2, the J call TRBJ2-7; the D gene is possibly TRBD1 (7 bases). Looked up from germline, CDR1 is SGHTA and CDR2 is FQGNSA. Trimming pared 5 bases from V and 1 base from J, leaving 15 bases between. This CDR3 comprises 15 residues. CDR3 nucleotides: TGTGCCAGCAGCGTTCAGGGGGGCCTTTCCTACGAGCAGTACTTC. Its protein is CASSVQGGLSYEQYF.

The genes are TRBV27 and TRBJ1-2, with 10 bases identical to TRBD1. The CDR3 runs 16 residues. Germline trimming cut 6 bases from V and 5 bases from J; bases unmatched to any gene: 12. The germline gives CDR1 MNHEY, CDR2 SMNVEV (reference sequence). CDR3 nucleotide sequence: TGTGCCAGCAGCAAACTAGACAGGGGGCAAAATTATGGCTACACCTTC. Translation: CASSKLDRGQNYGYTF.

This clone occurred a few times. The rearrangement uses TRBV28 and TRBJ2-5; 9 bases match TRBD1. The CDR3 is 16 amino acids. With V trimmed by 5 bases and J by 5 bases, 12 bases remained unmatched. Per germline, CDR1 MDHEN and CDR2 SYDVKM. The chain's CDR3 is CASSDRTGAERETQYF. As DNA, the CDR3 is TGTGCCAGCAGTGATCGGACAGGGGCCGAGAGGGAGACCCAGTACTTC.

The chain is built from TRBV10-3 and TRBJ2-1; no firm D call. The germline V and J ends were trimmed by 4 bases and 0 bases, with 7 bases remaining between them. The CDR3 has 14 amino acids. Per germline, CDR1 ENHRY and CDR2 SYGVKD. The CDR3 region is CAISGQSSYNEQFF. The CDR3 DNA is TGTGCCATCAGTGGCCAGAGCTCCTACAATGAGCAGTTCTTC.

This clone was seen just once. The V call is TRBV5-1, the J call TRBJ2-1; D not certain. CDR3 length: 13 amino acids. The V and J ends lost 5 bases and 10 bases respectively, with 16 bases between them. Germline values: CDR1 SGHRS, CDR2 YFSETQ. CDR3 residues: CASSPALGWEQFF. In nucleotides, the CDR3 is TGCGCCAGCAGTCCGGCCCTGGGTTGGGAGCAGTTCTTC.

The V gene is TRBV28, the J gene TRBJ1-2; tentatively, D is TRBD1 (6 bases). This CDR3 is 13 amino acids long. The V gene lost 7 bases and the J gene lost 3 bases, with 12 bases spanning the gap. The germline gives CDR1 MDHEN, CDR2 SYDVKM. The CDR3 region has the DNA TGTGCCAGCACTATAGGGGGAGACTATGGCTACACCTTC. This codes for CASTIGGDYGYTF.